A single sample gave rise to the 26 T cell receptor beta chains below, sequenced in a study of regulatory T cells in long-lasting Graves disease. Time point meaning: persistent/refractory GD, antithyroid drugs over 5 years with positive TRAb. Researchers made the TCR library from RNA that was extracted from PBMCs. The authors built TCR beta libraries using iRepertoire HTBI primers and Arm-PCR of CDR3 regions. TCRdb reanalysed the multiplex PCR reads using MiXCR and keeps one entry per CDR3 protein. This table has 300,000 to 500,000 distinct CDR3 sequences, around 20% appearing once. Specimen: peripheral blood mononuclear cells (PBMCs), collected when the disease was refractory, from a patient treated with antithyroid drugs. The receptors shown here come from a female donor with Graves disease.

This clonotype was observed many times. CDR3 residues: CAWRRGDTEAFF. The CDR3 coding sequence is TGTGCCTGGAGGAGAGGAGACACTGAAGCTTTCTTT. The genes are TRBV30 and TRBJ1-1; unclear D gene. The germline gives CDR1 GTSNPN, CDR2 SVGIG (reference sequence). The V gene lost 3 bases and the J gene lost 3 bases, with 8 bases spanning the gap. This CDR3 is 12 amino acids long.

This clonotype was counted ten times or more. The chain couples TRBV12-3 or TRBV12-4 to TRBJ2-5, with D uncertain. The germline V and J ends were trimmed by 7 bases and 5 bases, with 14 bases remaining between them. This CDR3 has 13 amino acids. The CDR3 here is CASTLGSGETQYF. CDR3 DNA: TGTGCCAGCACCCTAGGGTCGGGTGAGACCCAGTACTTC.

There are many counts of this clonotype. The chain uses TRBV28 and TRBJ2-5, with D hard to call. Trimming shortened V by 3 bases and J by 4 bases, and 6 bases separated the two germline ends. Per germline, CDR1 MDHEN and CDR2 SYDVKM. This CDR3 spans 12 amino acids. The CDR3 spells CASSLTAETQYF. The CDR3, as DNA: TGTGCCAGCAGTTTGACGGCAGAGACCCAGTACTTC.

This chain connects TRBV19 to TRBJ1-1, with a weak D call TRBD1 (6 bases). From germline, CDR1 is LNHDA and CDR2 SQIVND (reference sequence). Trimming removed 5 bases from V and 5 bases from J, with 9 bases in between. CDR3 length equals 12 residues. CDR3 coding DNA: TGTGCCAGTAGTTACAGGGCTACTGAAGCTTTCTTT. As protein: CASSYRATEAFF. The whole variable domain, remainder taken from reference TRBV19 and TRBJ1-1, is DGGITQSPKYLFRKEGQNVTLSCEQNLNHDAMYWYRQDPGQGLRLIYYSQIVNDFQKGDIAEGYSVSREKKESFPLTVTSAQKNPTAFYLCASSYRATEAFFGQGTRLTVV.

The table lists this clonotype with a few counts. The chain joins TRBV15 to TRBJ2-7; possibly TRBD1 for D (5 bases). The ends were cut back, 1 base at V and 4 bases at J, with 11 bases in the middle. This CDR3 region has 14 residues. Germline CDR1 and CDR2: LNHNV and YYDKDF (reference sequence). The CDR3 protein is CATSRGDSDYEQYF. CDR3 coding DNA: TGTGCCACCAGCAGAGGTGACAGCGATTACGAGCAGTACTTC.

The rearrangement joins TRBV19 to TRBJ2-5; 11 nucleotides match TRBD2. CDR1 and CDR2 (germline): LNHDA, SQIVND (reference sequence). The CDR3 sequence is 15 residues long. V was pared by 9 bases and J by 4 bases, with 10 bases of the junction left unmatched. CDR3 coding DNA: TGTGCCAGCACCGGGACTAGCGGCCGGGCAGAGACCCAGTACTTC. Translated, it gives CASTGTSGRAETQYF.

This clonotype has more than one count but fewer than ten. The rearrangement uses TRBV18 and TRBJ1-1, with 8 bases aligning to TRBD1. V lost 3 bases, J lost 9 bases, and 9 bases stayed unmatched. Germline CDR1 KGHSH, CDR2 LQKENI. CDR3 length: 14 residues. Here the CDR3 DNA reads TGTGCCAGCTCACCCCAAGACAGGGGTTATCAAGCTTTCTTT. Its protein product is CASSPQDRGYQAFF. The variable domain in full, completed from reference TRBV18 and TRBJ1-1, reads NAGVMQNPRHLVRRRGQEARLRCSPMKGHSHVYWYRQLPEEGLKFMVYLQKENIIDESGMPKERFSAEFPKEGPSILRIQQVVRGDSAAYFCASSPQDRGYQAFFGQGTRLTVV.

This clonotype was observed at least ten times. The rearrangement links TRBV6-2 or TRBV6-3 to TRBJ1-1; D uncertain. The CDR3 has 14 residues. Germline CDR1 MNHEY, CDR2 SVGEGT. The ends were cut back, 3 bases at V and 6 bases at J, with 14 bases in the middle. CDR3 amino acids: CASSYSAKASEAFF. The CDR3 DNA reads TGTGCCAGCAGTTATTCGGCGAAGGCCTCTGAAGCTTTCTTT.

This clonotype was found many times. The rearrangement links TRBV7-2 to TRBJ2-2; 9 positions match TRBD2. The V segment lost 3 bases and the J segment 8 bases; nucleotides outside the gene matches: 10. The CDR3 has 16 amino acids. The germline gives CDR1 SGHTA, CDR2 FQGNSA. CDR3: CASSFSVTSGEGELFF. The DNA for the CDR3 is TGTGCCAGCAGCTTTTCGGTGACTAGCGGAGAGGGGGAGCTGTTTTTT.

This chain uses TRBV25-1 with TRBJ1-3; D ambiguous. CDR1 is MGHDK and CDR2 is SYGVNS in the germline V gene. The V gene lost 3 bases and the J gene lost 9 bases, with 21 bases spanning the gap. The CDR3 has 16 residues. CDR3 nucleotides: TGTGCCAGCAGTGAGATGCTGTCGTACGGTGGTGGCACCATATATTTT. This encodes CASSEMLSYGGGTIYF. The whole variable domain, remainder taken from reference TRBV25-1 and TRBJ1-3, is EADIYQTPRYLVIGTGKKITLECSQTMGHDKMYWYQQDPGMELHLIHYSYGVNSTEKGDLSSESTVSRIRTEHFPLTLESARPSHTSQYLCASSEMLSYGGGTIYFGEGSWLTVV.

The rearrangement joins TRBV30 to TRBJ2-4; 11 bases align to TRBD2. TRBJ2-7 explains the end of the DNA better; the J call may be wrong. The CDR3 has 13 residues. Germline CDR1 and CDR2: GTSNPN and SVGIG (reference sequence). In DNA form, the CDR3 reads TGTGCCTGCAGTAGCGGGAGGGAATACGAGCAGTACTTC. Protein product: CACSSGREYEQYF.

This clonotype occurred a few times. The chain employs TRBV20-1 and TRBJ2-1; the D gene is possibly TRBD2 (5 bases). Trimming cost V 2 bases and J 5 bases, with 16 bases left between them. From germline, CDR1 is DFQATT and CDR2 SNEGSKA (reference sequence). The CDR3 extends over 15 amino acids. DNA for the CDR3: TGCAGTGCTAGAATGGAAGCGGAGCTAAACAATGAGCAGTTCTTC. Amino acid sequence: CSARMEAELNNEQFF.

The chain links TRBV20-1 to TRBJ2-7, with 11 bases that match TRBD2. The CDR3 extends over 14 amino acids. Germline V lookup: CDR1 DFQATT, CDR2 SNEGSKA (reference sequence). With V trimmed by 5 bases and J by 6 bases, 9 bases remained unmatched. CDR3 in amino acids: CSAPLTSGKGEQYF. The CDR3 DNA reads TGCAGTGCTCCCCTGACTAGCGGGAAAGGCGAGCAGTACTTC.

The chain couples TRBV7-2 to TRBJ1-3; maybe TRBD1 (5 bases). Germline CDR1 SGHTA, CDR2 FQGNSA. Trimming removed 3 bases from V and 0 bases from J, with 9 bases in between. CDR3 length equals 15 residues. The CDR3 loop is CASSFRGASGNTIYF. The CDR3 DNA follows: TGTGCCAGCAGCTTCAGAGGGGCCTCTGGAAACACCATATATTTT. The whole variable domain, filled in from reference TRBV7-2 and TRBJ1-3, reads GAGVSQSPSNKVTEKGKDVELRCDPISGHTALYWYRQSLGQGLEFLIYFQGNSAPDKSGLPSDRFSAERTGGSVSTLTIQRTQQEDSAVYLCASSFRGASGNTIYFGEGSWLTVV.

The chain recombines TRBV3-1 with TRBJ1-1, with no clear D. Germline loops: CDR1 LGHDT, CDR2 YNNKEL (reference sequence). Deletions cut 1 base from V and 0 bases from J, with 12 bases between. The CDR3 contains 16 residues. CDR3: CASSQVNSLMNTEAFF. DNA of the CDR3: TGTGCCAGCAGCCAAGTCAACAGCCTTATGAACACTGAAGCTTTCTTT.

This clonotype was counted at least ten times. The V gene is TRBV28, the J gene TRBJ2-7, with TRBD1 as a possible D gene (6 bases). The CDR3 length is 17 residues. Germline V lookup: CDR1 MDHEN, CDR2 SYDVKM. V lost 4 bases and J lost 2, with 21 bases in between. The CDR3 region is CASSSIWTERGTYEQYF. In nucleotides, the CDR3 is TGTGCCAGCAGTTCCATTTGGACAGAGAGGGGGACCTACGAGCAGTACTTC. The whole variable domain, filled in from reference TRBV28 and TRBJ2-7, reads DVKVTQSSRYLVKRTGEKVFLECVQDMDHENMFWYRQDPGLGLRLIYFSYDVKMKEKGDIPEGYSVSREKKERFSLILESASTNQTSMYLCASSSIWTERGTYEQYFGPGTRLTVT.

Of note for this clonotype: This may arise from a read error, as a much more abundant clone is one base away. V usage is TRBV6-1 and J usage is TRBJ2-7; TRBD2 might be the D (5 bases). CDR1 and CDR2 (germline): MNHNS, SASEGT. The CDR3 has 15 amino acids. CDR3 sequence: CTSSPRPGERYEQYF. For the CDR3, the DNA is TGTACCAGCAGTCCCCGACCAGGCGAGCGGTACGAGCAGTACTTC.

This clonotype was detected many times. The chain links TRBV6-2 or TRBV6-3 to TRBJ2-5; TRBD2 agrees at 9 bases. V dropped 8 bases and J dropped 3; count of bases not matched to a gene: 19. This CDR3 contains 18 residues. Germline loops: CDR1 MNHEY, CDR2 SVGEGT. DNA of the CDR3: TGTGCCAGCTCGCCGTATTCCTTAGGACTAGCGAATAAAGAGACCCAGTACTTC. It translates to CASSPYSLGLANKETQYF.

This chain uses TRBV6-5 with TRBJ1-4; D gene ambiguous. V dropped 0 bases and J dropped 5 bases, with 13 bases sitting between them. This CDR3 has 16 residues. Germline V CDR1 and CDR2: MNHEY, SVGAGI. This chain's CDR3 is CASSYSKGSPNEKLFF. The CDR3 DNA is TGTGCCAGCAGTTACTCGAAGGGCAGCCCGAATGAAAAACTGTTTTTT.

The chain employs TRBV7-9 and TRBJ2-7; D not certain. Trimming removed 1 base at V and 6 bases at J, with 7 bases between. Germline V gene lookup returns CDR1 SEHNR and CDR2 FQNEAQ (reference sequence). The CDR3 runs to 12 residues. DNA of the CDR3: TGTGCCAGCAGCTTAGGGGCAGTCGAGCAGTACTTC. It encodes CASSLGAVEQYF.

This CDR3 reads CASSYRQGVDQPQHF. CDR3 bases: TGTGCCAGCAGTTACCGACAGGGAGTAGATCAGCCCCAGCATTTT. The chain links TRBV2 to TRBJ1-5, with 7 bases aligning to TRBD1. This CDR3 comprises 15 residues. Germline CDR1 SNHLY, CDR2 FYNNEI. The ends lost 5 bases at V and 5 bases at J; junction bases unmatched: 9.

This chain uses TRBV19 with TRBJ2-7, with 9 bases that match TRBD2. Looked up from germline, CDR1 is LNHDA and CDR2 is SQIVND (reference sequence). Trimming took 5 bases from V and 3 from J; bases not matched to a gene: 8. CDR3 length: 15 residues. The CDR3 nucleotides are TGTGCCAGTAGTTCTAAGACTAGCGGAGTCTACGAGCAGTACTTC. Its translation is CASSSKTSGVYEQYF.

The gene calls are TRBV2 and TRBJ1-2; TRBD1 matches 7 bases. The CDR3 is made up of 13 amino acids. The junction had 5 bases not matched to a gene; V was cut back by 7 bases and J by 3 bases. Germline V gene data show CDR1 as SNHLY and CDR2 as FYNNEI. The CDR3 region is CASTPGTDYGYTF. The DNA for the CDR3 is TGTGCCAGCACCCCCGGGACAGACTATGGCTACACCTTC. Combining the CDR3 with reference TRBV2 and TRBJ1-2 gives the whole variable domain EPEVTQTPSHQVTQMGQEVILRCVPISNHLYFYWYRQILGQKVEFLVSFYNNEISEKSEIFDDQFSVERPDGSNFTLKIRSTKLEDSAMYFCASTPGTDYGYTFGSGTRLTVV.

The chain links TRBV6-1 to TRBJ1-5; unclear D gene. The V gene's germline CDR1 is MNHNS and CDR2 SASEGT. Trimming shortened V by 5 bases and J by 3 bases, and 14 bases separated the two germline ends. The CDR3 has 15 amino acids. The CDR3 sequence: CASSPETGNNQPQHF. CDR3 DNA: TGTGCCAGCAGTCCAGAGACCGGTAACAATCAGCCCCAGCATTTT.

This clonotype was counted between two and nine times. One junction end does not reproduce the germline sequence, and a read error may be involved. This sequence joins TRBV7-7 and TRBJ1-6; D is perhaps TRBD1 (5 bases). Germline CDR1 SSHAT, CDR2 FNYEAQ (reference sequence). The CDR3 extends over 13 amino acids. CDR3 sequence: CASSGGNNSPLHF. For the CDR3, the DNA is TGTGCTAGCAGCGGGGGAAATAATTCACCCCTCCACTTT.

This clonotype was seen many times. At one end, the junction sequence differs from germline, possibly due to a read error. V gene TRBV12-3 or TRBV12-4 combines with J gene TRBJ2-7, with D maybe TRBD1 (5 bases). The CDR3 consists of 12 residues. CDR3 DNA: TGTGCCAGCAGCTTAGGACACTACGAGCAGTACTTC. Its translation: CASSLGHYEQYF.